Reported below is one T cell receptor beta chain. This entry comes from a study of regulatory T cells in long-lasting Graves disease. V lost 1 base and J 6 bases, leaving 7 bases between the germline ends. The germline V gene encodes CDR1 LNHNV and CDR2 YYDKDF (reference sequence). The CDR3 has 14 residues. This sample's time point: newly diagnosed GD, antithyroid drugs for less than 3 months. From RNA extracted from PBMCs, the TCR library was made. CDR3 regions were amplified by Arm-PCR using iRepertoire HTBI primers to build TCR beta libraries. TCRdb re-analysed the multiplex PCR reads in MiXCR, keeping a single row per CDR3 protein. The table has around 400,000 distinct CDR3 sequences, 15% to 17% seen once.

Sample: peripheral blood mononuclear cells (PBMCs), taken at new diagnosis, from a patient treated with antithyroid drugs. The chain uses TRBV15 and TRBJ1-6; D is ambiguous. This clonotype was obtained from a female donor with Graves disease. The DNA for the CDR3 is TGTGCCACCAGCAGAGTAAGGGCTAATTCACCCCTCCACTTT. This gives the protein CATSRVRANSPLHF.